Below are 16 T cell receptor beta chains sequenced from a single sample in a study of CD8+ T cells in alopecia areata. cDNA reverse transcribed from extracted RNA served as the sequencing template. Profiled with immunoSEQ multiplex PCR; TCRdb holds only in-frame clones, not every one. The sample comprises about 280,000 clones, about 62% of which are singletons, and under 2% rests with the top ten. Treatment given: oral pan-JAK inhibitor, 5-10 mg twice daily. This material consisted of CD4+ T cells sorted from blood, taken at week 24, from a patient treated with tofacitinib. The receptor source for this set is a human donor with alopecia areata.

A few counts support this clone. V usage is TRBV29-1 and J usage is TRBJ1-5; unclear D gene. CDR1 and CDR2 (germline): SQVTM, ANQGSEA. The CDR3 loop spans 13 amino acids. Deletions cut 4 bases from V and 0 bases from J, with 7 bases between. The CDR3 region is CSVGVDSNQPQHF. CDR3 nucleotides: TGCAGCGTTGGAGTTGATAGCAATCAGCCCCAGCATTTT.

The rearrangement uses TRBV6-5 and TRBJ2-3; D is possibly TRBD2 (7 bases). Trimming pared 5 bases from V and 1 base from J, leaving 13 bases between. CDR3 size: 15 residues. Germline V lookup: CDR1 MNHEY, CDR2 SVGAGI. The CDR3 loop is CASSLGGLGTDTQYF. CDR3 DNA sequence: TGTGCCAGCAGTCTCGGGGGGCTGGGCACAGATACGCAGTATTTT.

This clone was recorded a few times. V is TRBV5-5 and J is TRBJ2-5; weak D call: TRBD1 (6 bases). Per germline, CDR1 SGHKS and CDR2 YYEKEE (reference sequence). Trimming took 4 bases from V and 0 from J, leaving 13 bases between them. The CDR3 totals 15 residues. CDR3 sequence: CASSQTTGDQETQYF. For the CDR3, the DNA is TGTGCCAGCAGCCAAACGACAGGCGACCAAGAGACCCAGTACTTC.

This clone came up a few times. CDR3 DNA sequence: TGTGCCAGCAGCTCCAAGCCCCACAGCTACAATGAGCAGTTCTTC. This encodes CASSSKPHSYNEQFF. V usage is TRBV7-9 and J usage is TRBJ2-1, with no clear D. The CDR3 has 15 residues. CDR1 and CDR2 from the germline V gene are SEHNR and FQNEAQ (reference sequence). V dropped 4 bases and J dropped 3 bases, with 13 bases sitting between them.

The chain couples TRBV28 to TRBJ2-1; 7 bases are a match to TRBD1. The V gene end was trimmed by 5 bases and the J gene end by 5 bases; junction bases not matched to a gene: 3. The CDR3 loop spans 13 amino acids. The germline V gene encodes CDR1 MDHEN and CDR2 SYDVKM. The DNA for the CDR3 is TGTGCCAGCAGTGTGACAGGGAACAATGAGCAGTTCTTC. Protein: CASSVTGNNEQFF.

This sequence joins TRBV7-3 and TRBJ2-2; D remains unclear. CDR3 length: 14 amino acids. In germline, CDR1 is SGHTA, CDR2 FQGTGA. V lost 2 bases to trimming and J lost 6 bases, with 10 bases between them. CDR3 sequence reads: CASSLAGSSGELFF. Written as DNA, the CDR3 is TGTGCCAGCAGCTTAGCAGGCTCCTCCGGGGAGCTGTTTTTT.

A few counts support this clone. This chain joins TRBV18 and TRBJ2-3; 7 bases match TRBD2. The trim removed 6 bases at V and 2 bases at J, leaving 8 bases unmatched. Germline-derived CDR1 and CDR2 are KGHSH and LQKENI. The CDR3 contains 15 residues. CDR3 loop: CASSPASGFTDTQYF. The DNA for the CDR3 is TGTGCCAGCTCTCCGGCTAGCGGCTTCACAGATACGCAGTATTTT.

This clone occurred a few times. The CDR3 is CSGENRNTEAFF. CDR3 coding DNA: TGCAGCGGAGAAAATCGGAACACTGAAGCTTTCTTT. The chain carries TRBV29-1 and TRBJ1-1; unclear D gene. From germline, CDR1 is SQVTM and CDR2 ANQGSEA. Trimming cost V 7 bases and J 1 base, with 10 bases left between them. The CDR3 consists of 12 residues.

V usage is TRBV4-3 and J usage is TRBJ2-4; D is tentatively TRBD1 or TRBD2 (5 bases each). Trimming stripped 4 bases from V and 10 bases from J, with 11 bases between. Germline CDR1 LGHNA, CDR2 YSLEER. CDR3 length equals 12 residues. The CDR3 is CASSLSGGIQYF. The CDR3 DNA reads as TGCGCCAGCAGCCTTAGTGGGGGTATTCAGTACTTC.

This clone was counted only a few times. The chain joins TRBV7-9 to TRBJ2-3; 7 bases fit TRBD1. This CDR3 has 15 amino acids. Trimming cost V 3 bases and J 5 bases; bases outside gene matches: 8. From germline, CDR1 is SEHNR and CDR2 FQNEAQ (reference sequence). CDR3 sequence (DNA): TGTGCCAGCAGCTTCGGTTTAGGGGGCGGAGATACGCAGTATTTT. It yields the protein CASSFGLGGGDTQYF.

This clone was detected only once. V and J are TRBV6-1 and TRBJ1-1; maybe TRBD1 (6 bases). There are 14 residues in the CDR3. CDR1 MNHNS and CDR2 SASEGT come from the germline V gene. V was pared by 10 bases and J by 1 base, with 16 bases between. This chain's CDR3 is CAILVRGRNTEAFF. The CDR3 DNA reads as TGTGCCATCCTTGTTCGGGGGCGGAACACTGAAGCTTTCTTT.

The table lists this clone with a count of one. The CDR3 is CASSPSGGDGYTF. The CDR3 bases are TGTGCCAGCAGCCCCAGCGGGGGCGATGGCTACACCTTC. The chain carries TRBV6-5 and TRBJ1-2; tentative D call: TRBD1 (6 bases). This CDR3 spans 13 amino acids. V was clipped by 6 bases and J by 6 bases, with 14 bases between them. Per germline, CDR1 MNHEY and CDR2 SVGAGI.

The sample holds a few counts of this clone. The V call is TRBV6-5, the J call TRBJ1-2, with D unresolved. CDR3 length: 13 amino acids. Germline V lookup: CDR1 MNHEY, CDR2 SVGAGI. V lost 5 bases and J 3 bases, leaving 10 bases between the germline ends. The CDR3 region is CASSPNGDYGYTF. CDR3 nucleotides: TGTGCCAGCAGTCCGAACGGGGACTATGGCTACACCTTC.

This chain's CDR3 is CASSHEGTSRETQYF. CDR3 DNA sequence: TGTGCCAGCAGCCACGAGGGAACTAGCCGGGAGACCCAGTACTTC. This sequence joins TRBV7-2 and TRBJ2-5; maybe TRBD2 (6 bases). Between the trimmed V and J ends, which lost 5 bases and 5 bases, there was a span of 18 bases. The germline V gene encodes CDR1 SGHTA and CDR2 FQGNSA. This CDR3 comprises 15 residues.

This rearrangement joins TRBV7-2 to TRBJ2-1; either TRBD1 or TRBD2 may fit D (5 bases each). The germline V gene has CDR1 SGHTA and CDR2 FQGNSA. There are 15 residues in the CDR3. With 5 bases removed from V and 7 bases from J, the gap between germline ends came to 18 bases. Here the CDR3 reads CASSLSWDASNEQFF. The CDR3 DNA reads TGTGCCAGCAGCCTTAGCTGGGACGCGTCAAATGAGCAGTTCTTC.

The CDR3 sequence is CASSVDGSSYEQYF. The CDR3 DNA follows: TGTGCCAGCAGCGTAGATGGCAGTTCCTACGAGCAGTACTTC. The chain couples TRBV9 to TRBJ2-7; D is ambiguous. The CDR3 spans 14 residues. Trimming took off 0 bases at V and 1 base at J, with 8 bases between the two ends. Germline CDR1 reads SGDLS; CDR2 reads YYNGEE. Full variable domain (remainder filled in from reference TRBV9 and TRBJ2-7): DSGVTQTPKHLITATGQRVTLRCSPRSGDLSVYWYQQSLDQGLQFLIQYYNGEERAKGNILERFSAQQFPDLHSELNLSSLELGDSALYFCASSVDGSSYEQYFGPGTRLTVT.